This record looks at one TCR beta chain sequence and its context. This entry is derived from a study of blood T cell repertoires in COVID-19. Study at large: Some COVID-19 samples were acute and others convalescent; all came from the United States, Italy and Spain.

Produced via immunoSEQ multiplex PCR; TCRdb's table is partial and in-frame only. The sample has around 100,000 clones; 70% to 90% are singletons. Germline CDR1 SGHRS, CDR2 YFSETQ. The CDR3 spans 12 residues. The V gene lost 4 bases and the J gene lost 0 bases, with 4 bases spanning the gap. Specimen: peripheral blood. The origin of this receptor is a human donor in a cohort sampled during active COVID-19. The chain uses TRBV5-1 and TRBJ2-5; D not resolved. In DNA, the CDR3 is TGCGCCAGCAGCCCAAACCAAGAGACCCAGTACTTC. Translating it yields CASSPNQETQYF.